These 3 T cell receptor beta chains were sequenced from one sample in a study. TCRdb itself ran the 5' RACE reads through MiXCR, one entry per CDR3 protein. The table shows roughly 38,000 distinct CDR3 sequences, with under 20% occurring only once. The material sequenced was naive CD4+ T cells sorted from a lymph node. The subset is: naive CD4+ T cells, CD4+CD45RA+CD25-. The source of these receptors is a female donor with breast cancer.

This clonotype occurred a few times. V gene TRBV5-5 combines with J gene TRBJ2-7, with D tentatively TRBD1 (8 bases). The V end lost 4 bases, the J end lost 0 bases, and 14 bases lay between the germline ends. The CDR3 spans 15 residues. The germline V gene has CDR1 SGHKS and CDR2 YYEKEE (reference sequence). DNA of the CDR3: TGTGCCAGCAGCCAGCGGGACAGGCCCTCCTACGAGCAGTACTTC. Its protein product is CASSQRDRPSYEQYF.

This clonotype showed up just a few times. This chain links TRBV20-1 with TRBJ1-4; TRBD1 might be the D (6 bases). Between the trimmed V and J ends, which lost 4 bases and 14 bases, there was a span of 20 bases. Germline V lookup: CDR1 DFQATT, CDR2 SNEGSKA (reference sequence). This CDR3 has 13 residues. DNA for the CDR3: TGCAGTGCTACCGATCCGTTGAGGCAGGGGCTGTTTTTT. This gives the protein CSATDPLRQGLFF.

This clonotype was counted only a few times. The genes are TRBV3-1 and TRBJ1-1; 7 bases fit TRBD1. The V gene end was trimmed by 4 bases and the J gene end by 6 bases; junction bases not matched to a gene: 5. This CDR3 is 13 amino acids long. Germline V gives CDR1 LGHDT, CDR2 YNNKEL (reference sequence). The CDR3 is CASSRVTGAEAFF. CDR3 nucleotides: TGTGCCAGCAGCCGAGTAACAGGGGCTGAAGCTTTCTTT.